The present TCR beta chain was sequenced within a study of CD8 T cells in Susac syndrome. Reverse transcription of roughly 0.45 to 1 ug RNA was performed with random hexamers. Amplification of TCR beta CDR3 was carried out by immunoSEQ multiplex PCR, which covered 54 Vbeta and 13 Jbeta segments. TCRdb analysed the immunoSEQ multiplex PCR reads with MiXCR anew, one entry per CDR3 protein. Among a few hundred thousand distinct CDR3 sequences listed, about 90% were seen once. The study, taken as a whole, reports: That the number of individuals in its TCR sequencing and HLA analysis was relatively small was acknowledged by the study.

TCR beta sequencing was performed on blood CD8+ and CD4+ T cells. Negative isolation yielded CD8+ and CD4+ T cells; FACS enriched TEMRA cells. To note about this clonotype: The antigen is unknown.

The CDR3 loop spans 15 amino acids. Per the germline V gene, CDR1 is GTSNPN and CDR2 is SVGIG (reference sequence). The ends lost 3 bases at V and 5 bases at J; junction bases unmatched: 10. This clonotype originated in a human donor with multiple sclerosis. V gene TRBV30 combines with J gene TRBJ1-1; the match to TRBD1 covers 9 bases. The material sequenced was CD8+ T cells from PBMCs. CDR3 amino acids: CAWSGPGQGITEAFF. CDR3 nucleotides: TGTGCCTGGAGCGGGCCGGGACAGGGTATTACTGAAGCTTTCTTT.